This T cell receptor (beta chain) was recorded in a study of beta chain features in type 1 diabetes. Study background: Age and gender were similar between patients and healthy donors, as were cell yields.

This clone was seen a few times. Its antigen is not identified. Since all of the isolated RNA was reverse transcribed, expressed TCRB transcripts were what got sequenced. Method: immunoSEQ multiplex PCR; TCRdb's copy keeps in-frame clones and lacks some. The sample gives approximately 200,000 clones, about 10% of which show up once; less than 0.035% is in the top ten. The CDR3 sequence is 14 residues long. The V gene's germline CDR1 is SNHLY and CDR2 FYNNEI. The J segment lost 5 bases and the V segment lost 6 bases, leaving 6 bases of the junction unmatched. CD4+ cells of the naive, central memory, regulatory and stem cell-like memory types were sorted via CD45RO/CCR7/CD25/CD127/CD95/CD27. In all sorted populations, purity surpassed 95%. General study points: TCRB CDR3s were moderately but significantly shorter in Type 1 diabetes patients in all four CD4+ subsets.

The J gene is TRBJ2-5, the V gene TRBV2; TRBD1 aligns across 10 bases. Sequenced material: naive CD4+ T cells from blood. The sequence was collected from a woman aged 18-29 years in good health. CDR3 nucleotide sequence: TGTGCCAGCAGAAGGGACAGGGGCCTTGAGACCCAGTACTTC. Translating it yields CASRRDRGLETQYF.